Listed here is a single TCR beta chain. Profiling relied on immunoSEQ multiplex PCR, and the TCRdb table lists in-frame clones only, not all of them. The sample lists hundreds of thousands of clones, about 84% occurring once. The data belong to a study of shared T cell receptors in the human thymus. Another study also made use of these data, one on human thymus T cells. As that study records: Infants, healthy and Finnish, who were having corrective surgery for congenital heart defects served as donors. Thymic tissue was derived from resections collected during corrective heart surgery. Thymic and blood repertoires seemed to show skewed V and J gene use. Thymic repertoires from unrelated individuals overlapped highly, related research reported.

The receptor was isolated from a boy under three years old with a congenital heart defect. What was sequenced was thymocytes.

CDR3 sequence reads: CAISETGGKHGRTQYF. CDR3 bases: TGTGCCATCAGTGAGACAGGGGGGAAGCACGGCCGTACGCAGTATTTT. The chain carries TRBV10-3 and TRBJ2-3, with TRBD1 matching over 8 bases. CDR3 size: 16 residues. V dropped 2 bases and J dropped 8; count of bases not matched to a gene: 12. CDR1 and CDR2 from the germline V gene are ENHRY and SYGVKD.